This entry lists 5 T cell receptor beta chains sequenced from one sample in a study of cytomegalovirus exposure and HLA in healthy donors. Data came from immunoSEQ multiplex PCR; TCRdb stores just in-frame clones and leaves some out. The sample lists about 360,000 clones; 86% were seen once. The material sequenced was PBMCs. The receptors derive from a young woman in good health and CMV-seronegative.

V gene TRBV6-5 combines with J gene TRBJ2-5; D ambiguous. Germline V gene lookup returns CDR1 MNHEY and CDR2 SVGAGI. V lost 3 bases and J 7 bases, leaving 15 bases between the germline ends. The CDR3 sequence is 14 residues long. This CDR3 reads CASSYGGSVGTQYF. The CDR3 bases are TGTGCCAGCAGTTATGGTGGCAGCGTCGGGACCCAGTACTTC.

Turning to this clone: Other DNA sequences of this sample code for an identical CDR3. The V call is TRBV19, the J call TRBJ2-1; no definite D call. Germline V CDR1 and CDR2: LNHDA, SQIVND (reference sequence). Trimming took 5 bases from V and 0 from J, leaving 8 bases between them. The CDR3 length is 14 residues. The CDR3 spells CASSPSSSYNEQFF. For the CDR3, the DNA is TGTGCCAGTAGTCCTAGTAGCTCCTACAATGAGCAGTTCTTC.

This sequence joins TRBV4-1 and TRBJ1-2; D perhaps matches TRBD1 (5 bases). The CDR3 length is 16 residues. Trimming took off 2 bases at V and 5 bases at J, with 18 bases between the two ends. CDR1 and CDR2 (germline): MGHRA, YSYEKL. This CDR3 is CASSQPLTGTDYGYTF. DNA for the CDR3: TGCGCCAGCAGCCAACCTCTTACAGGTACAGATTATGGCTACACCTTC.

J is TRBJ1-2 and V is TRBV5-1; 10 bases are a match to TRBD1. The CDR3 has 16 residues. Germline V gene data show CDR1 as SGHRS and CDR2 as YFSETQ. V was clipped by 4 bases and J by 8 bases; unmatched bases: 14. CDR3 region: CASSKVPGQGPEGYTF. The CDR3 DNA reads TGCGCCAGCAGCAAGGTCCCGGGACAGGGGCCGGAGGGCTACACCTTC.

This chain uses TRBV9 with TRBJ2-6; TRBD1 matches 7 bases. The CDR3 is 17 amino acids. The trim removed 4 bases at V and 0 bases at J, leaving 7 bases unmatched. Germline V gene lookup returns CDR1 SGDLS and CDR2 YYNGEE. The CDR3 DNA follows: TGTGCCAGCAGCTCCCGGGACAGCAACTCTGGGGCCAACGTCCTGACTTTC. Translating gives CASSSRDSNSGANVLTF.